This T cell receptor beta chain was captured by sequencing in a study of T cell responses to AZD1222 COVID-19 vaccine. Only in-frame clones appear in the TCRdb table, and some are missing; sequencing was by immunoSEQ multiplex PCR. The sample has approximately 110,000 clones, about nine tenths seen once; the top ten hold 0.95% to 1.5%. A remark on this clone: The antigen remains unidentified.

General study findings and limits: Spike was spanned by vaccine-associated CD4 TCRs, which were dominant at 160-218 and 743-854. Only six people who got AZD1222 tested seropositive at baseline.

Here the sequenced sample was peripheral blood, taken on day 0 of AZD1222 vaccination. The origin of this receptor is an adult in good health.

CDR3: CASKKGGQGYSPLHF. CDR3 coding DNA: TGTGCCAGTAAAAAGGGGGGACAGGGGTATTCACCCCTCCACTTT. The chain joins TRBV19 to TRBJ1-6; 10 nucleotides line up with TRBD1. The CDR3 is made up of 15 amino acids. V dropped 7 bases and J dropped 8; count of bases not matched to a gene: 8. Germline V gene lookup returns CDR1 LNHDA and CDR2 SQIVND (reference sequence).